Listed below are T cell receptor beta chains from one sample, sequenced in a study of blood T cell repertoires in COVID-19. This table comes from immunoSEQ multiplex PCR, and its TCRdb copy is limited to in-frame clones, with some not included. The sample records about 290,000 clones, around 85% being singletons. Sequencing was carried out using peripheral blood. Every receptor here comes from a woman aged 45 to 65 with active or convalescent COVID-19. Both conserved end residues are part of each CDR3. D genes are given only for firm matches. Where a row states a size, it is once, few, many or the class of an expanded clone; other rows omit it.

clone size	D gene	V gene	J gene	CDR3 protein	CDR3 DNA
-	-	TRBV4-1	TRBJ2-5	CASSQTSGGLGTQYF	TGCGCCAGCAGCCAAACTTCCGGGGGACTGGGGACCCAGTACTTC
-	TRBD1	TRBV11-2	TRBJ1-2	CASSLTGIRGYTF	TGTGCCAGCAGCTTGACAGGGATTCGTGGCTACACCTTC
-	TRBD1	TRBV24-1	TRBJ1-2	CATRPREGTGEMGYTF	TGTGCCACCCGGCCCCGGGAGGGGACAGGGGAAATGGGCTACACCTTC
-	-	TRBV5-6	TRBJ1-2	CASSLAGTSYGYTF	TGTGCCAGCAGCTTGGCGGGGACATCCTATGGCTACACCTTC
-	-	TRBV4-1	TRBJ2-7	CASSQVAVSSYEQYF	TGCGCCAGCAGCCAAGTAGCGGTTAGCTCCTACGAGCAGTACTTC
-	TRBD1	TRBV29-1	TRBJ2-7	CSVYDRGYEQYF	TGCAGCGTCTACGACAGGGGCTACGAGCAGTACTTC
-	TRBD1	TRBV14	TRBJ1-6	CASSPKGAPSPLHF	TGTGCCAGCAGCCCCAAGGGGGCACCTTCACCCCTCCACTTT
-	TRBD2	TRBV28	TRBJ2-1	CASSPRTSGRAYNEQFF	TGTGCCAGCAGTCCGAGGACTAGCGGGAGGGCCTACAATGAGCAGTTCTTC
-	-	TRBV12-3/TRBV12-4	TRBJ2-1	CASSLGPLQWQFF	TGTGCCAGCAGTTTGGGCCCCCTGCAGTGGCAGTTCTTC
few	TRBD2	TRBV5-1	TRBJ2-2	CASSLVTSGKTGELFF	TGCGCCAGCAGCTTGGTGACTAGCGGAAAGACCGGGGAGCTGTTTTTT
-	TRBD1	TRBV10-3	TRBJ1-1	CAISERGGAGNTEAFF	TGTGCCATCAGTGAACGAGGGGGCGCGGGGAACACTGAAGCTTTCTTT
-	TRBD1	TRBV5-1	TRBJ2-7	CASSQDRGTYEQYF	TGCGCCAGCAGCCAAGACAGGGGCACCTACGAGCAGTACTTC
-	-	TRBV5-1	TRBJ1-2	CASSWGGGDNYGYTF	TGCGCCAGCAGCTGGGGAGGTGGGGATAACTATGGCTACACCTTC
-	-	TRBV16	TRBJ1-5	CASSQNQGGASNQPQHF	TGTGCCAGCAGCCAGAACCAGGGTGGCGCCAGCAATCAGCCCCAGCATTTT
once	-	TRBV9	TRBJ2-3	CASSGSADTQYF	TGTGCCAGCAGCGGTAGCGCGGATACGCAGTATTTT
-	TRBD1	TRBV30	TRBJ1-6	CALMGQHNSPLHF	TGTGCCTTGATGGGACAGCATAATTCACCCCTCCACTTT
few	TRBD2	TRBV11-2	TRBJ2-2	CASSLVAGVSTGELFF	TGTGCCAGCAGCTTAGTAGCGGGAGTCTCAACCGGGGAGCTGTTTTTT
-	-	TRBV9	TRBJ1-2	CASSVGGTVNYGYTF	TGTGCCAGCAGCGTAGGCGGGACGGTGAACTATGGCTACACCTTC
-	TRBD2	TRBV15	TRBJ2-7	CATSRGRARGSYEQYF	TGTGCCACCAGCAGGGGCCGGGCTCGCGGGAGCTACGAGCAGTACTTC
-	-	TRBV3-1/TRBV3-2	TRBJ1-1	CASSQDLGLNTEAFF	TGTGCCAGCAGCCAAGATCTCGGGTTGAACACTGAAGCTTTCTTT
few	-	TRBV7-2	TRBJ2-7	CASSFYAEQYF	TGTGCCAGCAGCTTCTACGCCGAGCAGTACTTC
-	-	TRBV5-1	TRBJ2-3	CASSLSPSVTGDTQYF	TGCGCCAGCAGCTTGAGTCCCTCCGTGACGGGAGATACGCAGTATTTT
once	-	TRBV12-3/TRBV12-4	TRBJ1-1	CASSPGIGTEAFF	TGTGCCAGCAGTCCCGGGATCGGCACTGAAGCTTTCTTT
few	-	TRBV7-9	TRBJ1-4	CASSPGGALNEKLFF	TGTGCCAGCAGCCCCGGCGGGGCGTTAAATGAAAAACTGTTTTTT